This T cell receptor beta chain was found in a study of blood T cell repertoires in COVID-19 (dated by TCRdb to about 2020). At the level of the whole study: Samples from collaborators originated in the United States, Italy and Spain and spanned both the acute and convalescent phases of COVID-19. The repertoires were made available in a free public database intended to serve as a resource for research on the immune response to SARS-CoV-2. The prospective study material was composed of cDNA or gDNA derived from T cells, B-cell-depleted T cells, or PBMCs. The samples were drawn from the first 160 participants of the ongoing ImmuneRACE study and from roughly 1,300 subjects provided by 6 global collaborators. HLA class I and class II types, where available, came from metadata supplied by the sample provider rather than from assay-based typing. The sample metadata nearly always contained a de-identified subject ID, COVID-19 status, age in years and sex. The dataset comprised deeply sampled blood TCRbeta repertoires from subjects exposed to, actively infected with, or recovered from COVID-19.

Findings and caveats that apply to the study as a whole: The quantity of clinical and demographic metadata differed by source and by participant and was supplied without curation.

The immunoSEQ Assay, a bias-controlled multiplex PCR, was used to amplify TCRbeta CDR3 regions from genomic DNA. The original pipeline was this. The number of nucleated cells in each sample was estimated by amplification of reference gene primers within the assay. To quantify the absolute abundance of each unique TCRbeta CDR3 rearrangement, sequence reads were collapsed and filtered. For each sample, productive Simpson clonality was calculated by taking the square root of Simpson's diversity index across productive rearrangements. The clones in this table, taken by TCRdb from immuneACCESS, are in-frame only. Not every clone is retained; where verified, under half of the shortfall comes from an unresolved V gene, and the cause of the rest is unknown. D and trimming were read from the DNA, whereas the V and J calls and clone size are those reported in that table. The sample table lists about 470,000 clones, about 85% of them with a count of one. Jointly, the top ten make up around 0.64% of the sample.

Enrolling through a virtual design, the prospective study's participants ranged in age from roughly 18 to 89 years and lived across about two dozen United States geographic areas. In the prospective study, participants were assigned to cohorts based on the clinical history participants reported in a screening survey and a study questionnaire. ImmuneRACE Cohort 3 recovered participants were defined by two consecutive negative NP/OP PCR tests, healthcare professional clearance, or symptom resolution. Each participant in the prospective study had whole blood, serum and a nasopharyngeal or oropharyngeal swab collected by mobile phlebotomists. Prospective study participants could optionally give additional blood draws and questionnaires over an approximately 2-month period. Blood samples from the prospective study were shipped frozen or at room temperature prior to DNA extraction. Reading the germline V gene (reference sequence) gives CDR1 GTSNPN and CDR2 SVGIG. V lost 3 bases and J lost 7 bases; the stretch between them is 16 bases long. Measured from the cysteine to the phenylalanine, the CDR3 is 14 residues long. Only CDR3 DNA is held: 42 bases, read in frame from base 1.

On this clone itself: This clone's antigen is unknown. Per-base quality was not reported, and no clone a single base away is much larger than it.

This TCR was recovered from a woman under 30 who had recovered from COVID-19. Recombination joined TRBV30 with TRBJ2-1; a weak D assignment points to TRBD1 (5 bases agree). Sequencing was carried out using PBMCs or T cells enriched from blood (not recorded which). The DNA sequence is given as TGTGCCTGGAGGGCCCCCCACCAGGGAAATGAGCAGTTCTTC. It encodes CAWRAPHQGNEQFF.